This note documents a single T cell receptor (beta chain) sequence. Its antigen is unidentified. CDR1 and CDR2 from the germline V gene are WSHSY and SAAADI. The V end lost 1 base, the J end lost 0 bases, and 13 bases lay between the germline ends. This CDR3 has 16 amino acids. Patients who had autoimmune disease history or got systemic immunosuppression were left out. Peripheral blood came from all dose cohorts at three timepoints. Generated by immunoSEQ multiplex PCR, the TCRdb table keeps only in-frame clones and is missing some. The repertoire consists of approximately 28,000 clones, with about 89% occurring once and the leading ten covering about 9.4%. This entry comes from a study of OX40 agonist ivuxolimab in advanced cancers. Overall study: The study treated patients with ivuxolimab, an agonistic anti-OX40 (CD134) antibody. Broader study findings: Some nonresponders also had low normalized T-cell clonal expansion.

The sequence was collected from an adult with an advanced solid tumor such as melanoma, head and neck, liver or kidney cancer. The starting material was CD4+ or CD8+ T cells sorted from blood, obtained in a trial of the OX40 agonist ivuxolimab. The V gene is TRBV10-2, the J gene TRBJ2-7, with no clear D. The CDR3 spells CASSEFPYVSSYEQYF. For the CDR3, the DNA is TGCGCCAGCAGTGAGTTCCCGTACGTGAGCTCCTACGAGCAGTACTTC.